The next 15 T cell receptor beta chains were all read from a single sample in a study of blood T cells in healthy people across ages. Primers used in a second PCR of about 7 to 12 cycles were a sample-barcoded 5' primer and a J-beta primer mix. TCRdb called the 5' RACE reads again in MiXCR, with one record for every CDR3 protein. The sample contains around 1.5 million distinct CDR3 sequences, approximately 42% of which appear only once. The source material was blood. The source is a woman aged 18-30 years in good health.

This clonotype was detected a few times. The rearrangement joins TRBV5-1 to TRBJ2-3; TRBD2 aligns across 10 bases. Germline V gene lookup returns CDR1 SGHRS and CDR2 YFSETQ. After removal of 3 bases from V and 4 bases from J, the junction contained 8 bases not matched to a gene. The CDR3 spans 16 residues. The CDR3 DNA is TGCGCCAGCAGCTCGACTTTAGCGGGAGGACCAGATACGCAGTATTTT. Protein sequence: CASSSTLAGGPDTQYF.

This clonotype was counted a few times. The chain joins TRBV12-3 or TRBV12-4 to TRBJ1-2; D is unresolved. There are 15 residues in the CDR3. The V and J ends lost 3 bases and 4 bases respectively, with 15 bases between them. The CDR3 sequence is CASSLSQDRRYGYTF. DNA for the CDR3: TGTGCCAGCAGTTTGAGCCAGGACCGACGCTATGGCTACACCTTC.

The genes are TRBV10-3 and TRBJ2-3; 7 bases align to TRBD2. Germline V lookup: CDR1 ENHRY, CDR2 SYGVKD. After removal of 3 bases from V and 0 bases from J, the junction contained 3 bases not matched to a gene. CDR3 length: 15 amino acids. CDR3: CAISDPGGSTDTQYF. The CDR3 DNA is TGTGCCATCAGTGACCCCGGGGGGAGCACAGATACGCAGTATTTT.

In its sample, this clonotype was seen many times. V and J are TRBV20-1 and TRBJ1-6; no reliable D call. This CDR3 region has 14 residues. Per germline, CDR1 DFQATT and CDR2 SNEGSKA (reference sequence). Trimming took off 2 bases at V and 0 bases at J, with 5 bases between the two ends. The CDR3 here is CSARQSSYNSPLHF. CDR3 nucleotide sequence: TGCAGTGCTAGACAGAGCTCCTATAATTCACCCCTCCACTTT.

This rearrangement joins TRBV7-2 to TRBJ2-5, with D possibly TRBD1 on 6 matching bases. This CDR3 has 14 amino acids. Germline V gene sequence: CDR1 SGHTA, CDR2 FQGNSA. Trimming left V 5 bases short and J 5 bases short, with 15 bases between. CDR3 nucleotides: TGTGCCAGCAGCACAGCCAGGGGCGAGGAGACCCAGTACTTC. Translated, it gives CASSTARGEETQYF.

Concerning this clonotype: A read error may explain this, as a much larger clone is one base away. V and J are TRBV10-3 and TRBJ2-4, with 7 bases fitting TRBD2. The germline CDR1 and CDR2 sequences are ENHRY and SYGVKD. With V trimmed by 3 bases and J by 0 bases, 5 bases remained unmatched. The CDR3 is 16 amino acids. The CDR3 DNA is TGTGCCATCAGTGACCCTGCTAGCGGAGCCAAAAACATTCAGTACTTC. This codes for CAISDPASGAKNIQYF.

This sequence joins TRBV20-1 and TRBJ2-1; TRBD2 matches at 12 bases. Germline V gene data show CDR1 as DFQATT and CDR2 as SNEGSKA (reference sequence). The CDR3 contains 17 residues. V was clipped by 0 bases and J by 4 bases; unmatched bases: 7. The CDR3 spells CSARDLLAGGRYNEQFF. The CDR3, as DNA: TGCAGTGCTAGAGATCTCCTAGCGGGAGGGCGATACAATGAGCAGTTCTTC.

There are a few counts of this clonotype. The V call is TRBV3-1, the J call TRBJ2-5; 8 bases align to TRBD2. Germline values: CDR1 LGHDT, CDR2 YNNKEL (reference sequence). Trimming removed 0 bases from V and 2 bases from J; junction bases left unmatched: 8. CDR3 length: 17 residues. CDR3 in amino acids: CASSQEGAGDLQETQYF. The CDR3 DNA reads TGTGCCAGCAGCCAAGAGGGAGCGGGGGACTTACAAGAGACCCAGTACTTC.

This clonotype was picked up a small number of times. V gene TRBV20-1 combines with J gene TRBJ2-1, with D unresolved. The CDR3 has 16 amino acids. Between the trimmed V and J ends, which lost 1 base and 8 bases, there was a span of 21 bases. Looked up from germline, CDR1 is DFQATT and CDR2 is SNEGSKA (reference sequence). The CDR3 region has the DNA TGCAGTGCTAGAGGGAAGACGCCACTCCTGCTGGATGAGCAGTTCTTC. Translation: CSARGKTPLLLDEQFF.

The chain combines TRBV6-1 with TRBJ2-1; TRBD2 matches 8 bases. The germline CDR1 and CDR2 sequences are MNHNS and SASEGT. The CDR3 runs 16 residues. V lost 1 base and J lost 1; bases outside the gene matches: 3. The CDR3 is CASSEGGLVSYNEQFF. CDR3 DNA sequence: TGTGCCAGCAGTGAAGGGGGACTAGTTTCCTACAATGAGCAGTTCTTC.

The chain joins TRBV28 to TRBJ1-5; possibly TRBD1 for D (5 bases). This CDR3 comprises 18 residues. V was trimmed by 3 bases and J by 0 bases, leaving 18 bases between them. Germline CDR1 is MDHEN and CDR2 is SYDVKM. The CDR3 nucleotides are TGTGCCAGCAGTTTTGACAGCGCGATAGGTTATAGCAATCAGCCCCAGCATTTT. Encoded protein: CASSFDSAIGYSNQPQHF.

A single count supports this clonotype. The chain carries TRBV4-1 and TRBJ2-1, with 10 bases fitting TRBD1. The trim removed 1 base at V and 10 bases at J, leaving 7 bases unmatched. The germline V gene has CDR1 MGHRA and CDR2 YSYEKL. The CDR3 has 15 amino acids. The CDR3 nucleotides are TGCGCCAGCAGCCAAGTGGGGACAGGGGTCCTCGAGCAGTTCTTC. Translated: CASSQVGTGVLEQFF.

The chain uses TRBV10-3 and TRBJ2-1, with 8 bases aligning to TRBD2. The trim removed 4 bases at V and 3 bases at J, leaving 5 bases unmatched. The CDR3 contains 15 residues. Germline lookup yields CDR1 ENHRY and CDR2 SYGVKD. CDR3 sequence: CAISASGSIYNEQFF. CDR3 coding DNA: TGTGCCATCAGTGCGAGCGGGAGCATCTACAATGAGCAGTTCTTC.

The sample holds a few counts of this clonotype. The chain recombines TRBV10-3 with TRBJ1-6; a weak D match, TRBD1 (6 bases). The germline CDR1 and CDR2 sequences are ENHRY and SYGVKD. V was clipped by 7 bases and J by 5 bases, with 18 bases between them. The CDR3 consists of 16 residues. The CDR3 sequence: CAITGSGRGDNSPLHF. CDR3 bases: TGTGCCATCACCGGTTCGGGGAGGGGGGATAATTCACCCCTCCACTTT.

This rearrangement joins TRBV29-1 to TRBJ2-7; 7 positions match TRBD1. The trim removed 6 bases at V and 4 bases at J, leaving 0 bases unmatched. Germline CDR1 and CDR2: SQVTM and ANQGSEA. CDR3 length equals 10 residues. The CDR3 sequence: CSVQGYEQYF. The CDR3 nucleotides read TGCAGCGTACAGGGGTACGAGCAGTACTTC.